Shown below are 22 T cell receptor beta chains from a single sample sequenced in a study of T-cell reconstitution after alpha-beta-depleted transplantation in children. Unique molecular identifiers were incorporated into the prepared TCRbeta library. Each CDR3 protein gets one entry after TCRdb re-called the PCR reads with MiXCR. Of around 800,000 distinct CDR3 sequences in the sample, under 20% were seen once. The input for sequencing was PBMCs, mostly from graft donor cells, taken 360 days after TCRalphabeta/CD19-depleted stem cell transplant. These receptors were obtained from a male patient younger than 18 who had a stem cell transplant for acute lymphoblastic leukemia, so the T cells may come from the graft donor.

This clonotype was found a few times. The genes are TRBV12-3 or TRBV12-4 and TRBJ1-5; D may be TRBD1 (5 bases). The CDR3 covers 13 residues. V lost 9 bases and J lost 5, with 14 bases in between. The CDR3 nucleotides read TGTGCCAGTCGGTGGACACCTGATCAGCCCCAGCATTTT. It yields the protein CASRWTPDQPQHF.

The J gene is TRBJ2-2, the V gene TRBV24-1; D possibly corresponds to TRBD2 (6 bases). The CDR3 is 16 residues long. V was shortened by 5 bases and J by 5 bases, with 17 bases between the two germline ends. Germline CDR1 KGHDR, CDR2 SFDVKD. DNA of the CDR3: TGTGCCACCAGTGCCGTACGGGGGAGAAGGACCGGGGAGCTGTTTTTT. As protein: CATSAVRGRRTGELFF.

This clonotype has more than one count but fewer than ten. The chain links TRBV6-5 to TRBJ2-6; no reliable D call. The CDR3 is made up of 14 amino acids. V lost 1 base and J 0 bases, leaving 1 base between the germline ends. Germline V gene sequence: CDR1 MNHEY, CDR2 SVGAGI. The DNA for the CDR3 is TGTGCCAGCAGTTACTACTCTGGGGCCAACGTCCTGACTTTC. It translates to CASSYYSGANVLTF.

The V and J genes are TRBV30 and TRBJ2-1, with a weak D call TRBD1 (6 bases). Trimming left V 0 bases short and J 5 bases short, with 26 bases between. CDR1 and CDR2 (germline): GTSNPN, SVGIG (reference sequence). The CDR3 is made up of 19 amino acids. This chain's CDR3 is CAWSVRALYFRGEDNEQFF. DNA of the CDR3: TGTGCCTGGAGTGTACGCGCCTTATATTTCAGGGGAGAGGACAATGAGCAGTTCTTC.

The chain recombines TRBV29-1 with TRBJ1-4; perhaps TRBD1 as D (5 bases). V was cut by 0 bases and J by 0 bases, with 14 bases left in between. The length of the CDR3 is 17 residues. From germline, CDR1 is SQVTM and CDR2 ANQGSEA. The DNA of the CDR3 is TGCAGCGTTGAAGAAGGACGAGGGGACGCAACTAATGAAAAACTGTTTTTT. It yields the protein CSVEEGRGDATNEKLFF.

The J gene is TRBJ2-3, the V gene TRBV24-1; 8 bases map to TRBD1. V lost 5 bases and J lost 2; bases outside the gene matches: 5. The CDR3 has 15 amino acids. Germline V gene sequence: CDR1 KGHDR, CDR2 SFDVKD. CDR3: CATSGRTGYTDTQYF. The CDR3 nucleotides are TGTGCCACCAGTGGGCGGACAGGGTACACAGATACGCAGTATTTT.

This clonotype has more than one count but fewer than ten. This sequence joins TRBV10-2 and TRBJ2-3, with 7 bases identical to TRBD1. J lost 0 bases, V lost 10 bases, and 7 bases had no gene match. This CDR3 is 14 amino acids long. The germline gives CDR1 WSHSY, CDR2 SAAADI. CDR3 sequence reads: CATGTAASTDTQYF. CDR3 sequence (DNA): TGCGCCACCGGGACAGCAGCTAGCACAGATACGCAGTATTTT.

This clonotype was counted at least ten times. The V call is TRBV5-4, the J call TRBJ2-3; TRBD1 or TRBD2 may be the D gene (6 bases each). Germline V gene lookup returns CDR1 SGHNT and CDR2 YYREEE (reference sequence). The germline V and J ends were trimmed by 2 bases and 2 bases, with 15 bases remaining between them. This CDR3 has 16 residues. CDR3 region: CASSFWRGSLTDTQYF. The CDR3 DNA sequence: TGTGCCAGCAGCTTTTGGAGGGGGAGCCTCACAGATACGCAGTATTTT.

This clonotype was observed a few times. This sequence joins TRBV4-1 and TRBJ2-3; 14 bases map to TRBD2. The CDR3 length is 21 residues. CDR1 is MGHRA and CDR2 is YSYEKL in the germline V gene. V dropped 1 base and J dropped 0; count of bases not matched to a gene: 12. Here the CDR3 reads CASSQAPHGLAGGESTDTQYF. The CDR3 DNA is TGCGCCAGCAGCCAAGCCCCCCACGGACTAGCGGGAGGAGAGAGCACAGATACGCAGTATTTT.

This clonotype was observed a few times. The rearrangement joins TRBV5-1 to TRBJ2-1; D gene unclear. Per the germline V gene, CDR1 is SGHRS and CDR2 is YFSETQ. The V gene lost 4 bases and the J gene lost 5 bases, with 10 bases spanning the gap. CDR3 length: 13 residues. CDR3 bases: TGCGCCAGCAGCCGGAACTGGGACAATGAGCAGTTCTTC. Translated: CASSRNWDNEQFF.

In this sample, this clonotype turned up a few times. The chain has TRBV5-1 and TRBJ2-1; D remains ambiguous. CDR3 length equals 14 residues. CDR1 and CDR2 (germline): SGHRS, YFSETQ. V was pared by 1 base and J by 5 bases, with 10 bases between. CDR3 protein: CASSLSRPHNEQFF. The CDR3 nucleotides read TGCGCCAGCAGCTTGTCACGGCCGCACAATGAGCAGTTCTTC.

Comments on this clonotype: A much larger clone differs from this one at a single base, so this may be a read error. The chain's CDR3 is CASSVGGLKETQYF. The CDR3 DNA sequence: TGTGCCAGCAGCGTAGGGGGGCTCAAAGAGACCCAGTACTTC. The rearrangement links TRBV9 to TRBJ2-5; tentative D call: TRBD1 (6 bases). The V end lost 0 bases, the J end lost 3 bases, and 9 bases lay between the germline ends. This CDR3 region has 14 residues. Germline V gene sequence: CDR1 SGDLS, CDR2 YYNGEE.

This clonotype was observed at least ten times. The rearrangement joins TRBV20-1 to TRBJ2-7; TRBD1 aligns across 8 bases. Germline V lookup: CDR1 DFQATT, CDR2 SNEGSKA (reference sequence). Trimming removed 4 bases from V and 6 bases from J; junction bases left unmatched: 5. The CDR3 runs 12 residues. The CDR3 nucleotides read TGCAGTGCTACCGACAGGGGAGGCGAGCAGTACTTC. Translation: CSATDRGGEQYF.

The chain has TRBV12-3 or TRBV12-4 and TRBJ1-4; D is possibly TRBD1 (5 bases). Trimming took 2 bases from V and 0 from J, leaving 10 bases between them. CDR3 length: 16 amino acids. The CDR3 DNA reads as TGTGCCAGCAGTTTACGGGGGAAGGCAACTAATGAAAAACTGTTTTTT. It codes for CASSLRGKATNEKLFF.

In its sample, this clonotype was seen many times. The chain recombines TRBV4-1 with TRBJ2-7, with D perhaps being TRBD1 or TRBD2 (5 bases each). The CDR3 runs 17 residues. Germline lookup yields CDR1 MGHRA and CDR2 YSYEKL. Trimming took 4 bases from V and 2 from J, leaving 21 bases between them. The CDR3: CASSPLGGHPGTYEQYF. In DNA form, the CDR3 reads TGCGCCAGCAGCCCACTAGGAGGACACCCTGGTACCTACGAGCAGTACTTC.

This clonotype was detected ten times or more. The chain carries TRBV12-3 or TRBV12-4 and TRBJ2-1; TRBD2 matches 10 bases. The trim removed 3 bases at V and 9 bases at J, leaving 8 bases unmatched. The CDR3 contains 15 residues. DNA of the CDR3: TGTGCCAGCAGTTTGCTAGCGGGGGTGAGGGGTGAGCAGTTCTTC. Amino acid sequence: CASSLLAGVRGEQFF.

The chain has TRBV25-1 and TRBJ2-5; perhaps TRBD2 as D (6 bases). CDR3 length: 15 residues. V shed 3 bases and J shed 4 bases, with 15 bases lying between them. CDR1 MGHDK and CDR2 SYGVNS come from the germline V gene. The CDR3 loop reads CASSEAGGWGETQYF. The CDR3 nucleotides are TGTGCCAGCAGTGAGGCTGGAGGGTGGGGAGAGACCCAGTACTTC.

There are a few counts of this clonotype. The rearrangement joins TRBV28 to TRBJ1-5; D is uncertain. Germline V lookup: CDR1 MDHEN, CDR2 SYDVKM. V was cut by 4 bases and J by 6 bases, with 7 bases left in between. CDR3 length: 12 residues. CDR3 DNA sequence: TGTGCCAGCAGTTCAGGACCTCAGCCCCAGCATTTT. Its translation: CASSSGPQPQHF.

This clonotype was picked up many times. DNA for the CDR3: TGTGCCAGCAGCTTAGTTAACGGGGCTTACACCGGGGAGCTGTTTTTT. Translated, it gives CASSLVNGAYTGELFF. The chain uses TRBV7-6 and TRBJ2-2; D assignment may be TRBD1 or TRBD2 (5 bases each). The germline gives CDR1 SGHVS, CDR2 FNYEAQ. V lost 1 base and J lost 3, with 12 bases in between. This CDR3 contains 16 residues.

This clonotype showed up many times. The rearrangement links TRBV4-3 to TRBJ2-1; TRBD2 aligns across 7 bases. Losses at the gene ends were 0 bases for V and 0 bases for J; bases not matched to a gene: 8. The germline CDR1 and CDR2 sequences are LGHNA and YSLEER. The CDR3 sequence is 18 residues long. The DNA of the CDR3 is TGCGCCAGCAGCCAAGATGGCTGGGGGGGAAGCTCCTACAATGAGCAGTTCTTC. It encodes CASSQDGWGGSSYNEQFF.

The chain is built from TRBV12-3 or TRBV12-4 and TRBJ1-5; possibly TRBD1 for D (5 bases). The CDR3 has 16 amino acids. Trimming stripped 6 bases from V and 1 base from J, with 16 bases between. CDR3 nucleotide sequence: TGTGCCAGCAGACCTTACCGCCGGGACAGCAATCAGCCCCAGCATTTT. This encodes CASRPYRRDSNQPQHF.

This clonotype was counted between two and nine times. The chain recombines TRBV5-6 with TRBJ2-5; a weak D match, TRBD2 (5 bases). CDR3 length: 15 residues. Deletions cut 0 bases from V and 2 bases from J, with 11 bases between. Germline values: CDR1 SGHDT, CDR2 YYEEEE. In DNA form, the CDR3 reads TGTGCCAGCAGCTTGGTGGAGGCTGCACAAGAGACCCAGTACTTC. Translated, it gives CASSLVEAAQETQYF.